The 32 T cell receptor beta chains in this list originate from one sample, sequenced in a study of blood T cell repertoires in COVID-19. Only in-frame clones appear in the TCRdb table, and some are missing; sequencing was by immunoSEQ multiplex PCR. Among a few hundred thousand clones listed, 70% to 90% were seen once. Sequenced sample: peripheral blood. These receptors originate from a woman between 65 and 79 years old with COVID-19, enrolled during active disease.

Concerning this clone: At the DNA level, this CDR3 is encoded by other sequences in the same sample as well. The V gene is TRBV24-1, the J gene TRBJ2-5; D possibly corresponds to TRBD2 (6 bases). The CDR3 covers 13 residues. Germline values: CDR1 KGHDR, CDR2 SFDVKD. V lost 4 bases and J 4 bases, leaving 9 bases between the germline ends. CDR3 bases: TGTGCCACCAGTGAGGCGGGAAGAGAGACCCAGTACTTC. Encoded protein: CATSEAGRETQYF.

The table lists this clone with a count of one. This chain links TRBV18 with TRBJ2-1, with 7 nucleotides matching TRBD1. V lost 6 bases to trimming and J lost 7 bases; unmatched junction nucleotides: 3. CDR3 size: 12 residues. Per the germline V gene, CDR1 is KGHSH and CDR2 is LQKENI. The CDR3 coding sequence is TGTGCCAGCTCCCTGGACAGGAATGAGCAGTTCTTC. Its translation: CASSLDRNEQFF.

The J gene is TRBJ1-1, the V gene TRBV19; TRBD1 matches at 8 bases. CDR3 length equals 15 residues. Germline V lookup: CDR1 LNHDA, CDR2 SQIVND (reference sequence). The V gene end was trimmed by 6 bases and the J gene end by 1 base; junction bases not matched to a gene: 7. CDR3: CASSITGGKNTEAFF. The CDR3 DNA sequence: TGTGCCAGTAGCATAACAGGGGGGAAGAACACTGAAGCTTTCTTT.

This clone occurred once. The chain couples TRBV21-1 to TRBJ2-6; the table's TRBD1 call for D was not verified on the DNA. TRBV21-1 is labeled a pseudogene. The CDR3 has 18 residues. Written as DNA, the CDR3 is TGTGCCAGCCGCAAGATGAAGACAGGGTGGTCCGGGGCCAACGTCCTGACTTTC. Amino acid sequence: CASRKMKTGWSGANVLTF.

This clone was observed a single time. This chain joins TRBV28 and TRBJ1-5; tentatively, D is TRBD1 (6 bases). Trimming took 5 bases from V and 1 from J, leaving 15 bases between them. CDR3 length equals 16 residues. Per the germline V gene, CDR1 is MDHEN and CDR2 is SYDVKM. DNA for the CDR3: TGTGCCAGCAGTGGTACCTGGGGGCTGAGCAATCAGCCCCAGCATTTT. Translated: CASSGTWGLSNQPQHF.

The CDR3: CASSFLAGADTDTQYF. CDR3 bases: TGTGCCAGCAGTTTCTTGGCGGGGGCGGACACAGATACGCAGTATTTT. The chain has TRBV28 and TRBJ2-3; D perhaps matches TRBD2 (7 bases). With 3 bases removed from V and 2 bases from J, the gap between germline ends came to 15 bases. Germline V gene lookup returns CDR1 MDHEN and CDR2 SYDVKM. This CDR3 contains 16 residues.

The chain combines TRBV30 with TRBJ1-1; D gene unclear. Germline V lookup: CDR1 GTSNPN, CDR2 SVGIG (reference sequence). V lost 3 bases to trimming and J lost 11 bases, with 13 bases between them. This CDR3 comprises 11 residues. This chain's CDR3 is CAWRRVAGAFF. CDR3 nucleotide sequence: TGTGCCTGGAGGAGGGTGGCGGGGGCTTTCTTT. The full variable domain, in which reference TRBV30 and TRBJ1-1 provide the parts outside the CDR3, is SQTIHQWPATLVQPVGSPLSLECTVEGTSNPNLYWYRQAAGRGLQLLFYSVGIGQISSEVPQNLSASRPQDRQFILSSKKLLLSDSGFYLCAWRRVAGAFFGQGTRLTVV.

This chain joins TRBV5-6 and TRBJ2-5; possibly TRBD1 for D (8 bases). From germline, CDR1 is SGHDT and CDR2 YYEEEE. The V end was cut by 3 bases, the J end by 5 bases, with 14 bases between. The CDR3 length is 14 residues. The CDR3 is CASSSLQGGETQYF. CDR3 nucleotides: TGTGCCAGCAGCTCACTACAGGGGGGGGAGACCCAGTACTTC.

The V call is TRBV6-2 or TRBV6-3, the J call TRBJ2-3; 9 nucleotides line up with TRBD2. J gave up 1 base and V 0 bases, and 2 bases lay outside the gene matches. The CDR3 sequence is 16 residues long. Per germline, CDR1 MNHEY and CDR2 SVGEGT. This CDR3 is CASSYSIAGGTDTQYF. Written as DNA, the CDR3 is TGTGCCAGCAGTTACTCGATAGCGGGGGGCACAGATACGCAGTATTTT.

CDR3: CAIKGFNYGYTF. The CDR3 DNA reads as TGTGCCATCAAGGGGTTTAACTATGGCTACACCTTC. The chain is built from TRBV10-3 and TRBJ1-2; TRBD1 is a possible D gene (5 bases). This CDR3 comprises 12 residues. Germline V gene data show CDR1 as ENHRY and CDR2 as SYGVKD. V dropped 7 bases and J dropped 1 base, with 7 bases sitting between them.

This rearrangement joins TRBV7-8 to TRBJ1-4; D ambiguous. The CDR3 has 16 residues. Germline CDR1 reads SGHVS; CDR2 reads FQNEAQ. V was pared by 3 bases and J by 0 bases, with 11 bases between. CDR3 coding DNA: TGTGCCAGCAGCTTCTCTAGGCTGGCAACTAATGAAAAACTGTTTTTT. This translates into CASSFSRLATNEKLFF.

A single count supports this clone. The rearrangement uses TRBV23-1 and TRBJ2-7; TRBD1 is a possible D gene (5 bases). TRBV23-1 is an open reading frame, and its role is uncertain. Deletions cut 5 bases from V and 0 bases from J, with 8 bases between. CDR3 length equals 13 residues. CDR3 DNA: TGCGCCAGCAGTGGGGCGATCTCCTACGAGCAGTACTTC. Translated: CASSGAISYEQYF.

The chain joins TRBV18 to TRBJ1-1, with D unresolved. V was pared by 0 bases and J by 1 base, with 6 bases between. The CDR3 has 14 residues. From germline, CDR1 is KGHSH and CDR2 LQKENI. The CDR3 DNA follows: TGTGCCAGCTCACCACCAGAGGGGAACACTGAAGCTTTCTTT. Residues: CASSPPEGNTEAFF.

This clone was detected once. This chain links TRBV18 with TRBJ1-1; the match to TRBD1 covers 10 bases. Trimming took 4 bases from V and 4 from J; bases not matched to a gene: 6. The CDR3 sequence is 15 residues long. CDR1 and CDR2 (germline): KGHSH, LQKENI. CDR3 in amino acids: CASSLTGTGATEAFF. The CDR3 DNA reads TGTGCCAGCTCACTCACCGGGACAGGGGCCACTGAAGCTTTCTTT.

In DNA, the CDR3 is TGCAGTGCTAGTTCTGCGGGGGGGGCCACAGATACGCAGTATTTT. Its translation: CSASSAGGATDTQYF. V is TRBV20-1 and J is TRBJ2-3; the match to TRBD2 covers 9 bases. Trimming took 3 bases from V and 2 from J; bases not matched to a gene: 6. CDR3 length: 15 residues. Germline lookup yields CDR1 DFQATT and CDR2 SNEGSKA (reference sequence).

The count of this clone is one. The chain carries TRBV6-5 and TRBJ1-3, with 8 bases matching TRBD1. The CDR3 length is 15 residues. In germline, CDR1 is MNHEY, CDR2 SVGAGI. J gave up 2 bases and V 0 bases, and 0 bases lay outside the gene matches. CDR3 coding DNA: TGTGCCAGCAGTTACTCACAGGGGGCTGGAAACACCATATATTTT. Translated: CASSYSQGAGNTIYF.

The rearrangement joins TRBV15 to TRBJ1-4; 10 bases map to TRBD1. V lost 5 bases, J lost 7 bases, and 7 bases stayed unmatched. Germline V lookup: CDR1 LNHNV, CDR2 YYDKDF (reference sequence). This CDR3 region has 15 residues. In nucleotides, the CDR3 is TGTGCCACCAGCCCCGGAGGACAGGGGGGTGAAAAACTGTTTTTT. This codes for CATSPGGQGGEKLFF.

This clone was observed a few times. V and J are TRBV6-5 and TRBJ1-3, with 9 bases identical to TRBD1. Trimming took 6 bases from V and 3 from J; bases not matched to a gene: 3. CDR1 is MNHEY and CDR2 is SVGAGI in the germline V gene. This CDR3 has 14 amino acids. This CDR3 is CASRDRGGGNTIYF. Here the CDR3 DNA reads TGTGCCAGCAGGGACAGGGGCGGTGGAAACACCATATATTTT.

This chain connects TRBV30 to TRBJ2-7; D gene uncertain. The CDR3 spans 12 residues. The germline V gene has CDR1 GTSNPN and CDR2 SVGIG (reference sequence). V was shortened by 2 bases and J by 3 bases, with 8 bases between the two germline ends. Here the CDR3 reads CAWSRVSYEQYF. DNA of the CDR3: TGTGCCTGGAGTCGGGTCAGCTACGAGCAGTACTTC.

This rearrangement joins TRBV10-3 to TRBJ2-3; TRBD1 matches 8 bases. V lost 6 bases, J lost 5 bases, and 10 bases stayed unmatched. CDR1 ENHRY and CDR2 SYGVKD come from the germline V gene. The CDR3 loop spans 15 amino acids. The CDR3 is CAIRTDRAGGDTQYF. The CDR3 region has the DNA TGTGCCATCAGGACGGACAGGGCTGGGGGAGATACGCAGTATTTT.

The V and J genes are TRBV4-3 and TRBJ1-2; tentatively, D is TRBD1 (5 bases). Germline V lookup: CDR1 LGHNA, CDR2 YSLEER. This CDR3 contains 18 residues. The V gene lost 1 base and the J gene lost 1 base, with 19 bases spanning the gap. The CDR3 sequence: CASSQGGFTGTINYGYTF. The CDR3 bases are TGCGCCAGCAGCCAAGGGGGGTTTACCGGGACTATTAACTATGGCTACACCTTC.

The DNA of the CDR3 is TGCGCCAGCAGCGCTGAGATCAGGAAATATAATTCACCCCTCCACTTT. Translation gives CASSAEIRKYNSPLHF. The chain uses TRBV5-1 and TRBJ1-6; D call uncertain. CDR1 and CDR2 (germline): SGHRS, YFSETQ. V was clipped by 4 bases and J by 4 bases, with 15 bases between them. The CDR3 spans 16 residues.

The chain recombines TRBV11-2 with TRBJ1-2; 7 nucleotides line up with TRBD1. The germline V gene encodes CDR1 SGHAT and CDR2 FQNNGV. Trimming at V came to 2 bases and at J to 4 bases, leaving 10 bases not matched to a gene. There are 16 residues in the CDR3. The CDR3 DNA reads TGTGCCAGCAGCTTACCGCGTAGGGGGCGAGGCTATGGCTACACCTTC. Amino acids: CASSLPRRGRGYGYTF. The complete variable domain, with remaining parts taken from reference TRBV11-2 and TRBJ1-2, reads EAGVAQSPRYKIIEKRQSVAFWCNPISGHATLYWYQQILGQGPKLLIQFQNNGVVDDSQLPKDRFSAERLKGVDSTLKIQPAKLEDSAVYLCASSLPRRGRGYGYTFGSGTRLTVV.

The rearrangement uses TRBV11-2 and TRBJ2-3; D not certain. Trimming stripped 3 bases from V and 5 bases from J, with 9 bases between. The germline V gene encodes CDR1 SGHAT and CDR2 FQNNGV. CDR3 length: 13 residues. The CDR3 bases are TGTGCCAGCAGCTTGGGCTTCAAAGATACGCAGTATTTT. It encodes CASSLGFKDTQYF.

The chain links TRBV6-2 or TRBV6-3 to TRBJ2-2, with D possibly TRBD2 on 7 matching bases. Germline V gene sequence: CDR1 MNHEY, CDR2 SVGEGT. The germline V and J ends were trimmed by 2 bases and 10 bases, with 17 bases remaining between them. The CDR3 extends over 15 amino acids. The CDR3 reads CASSYLKGGYTELFF. In DNA form, the CDR3 reads TGTGCCAGCAGTTACCTAAAGGGGGGGTATACGGAGCTGTTTTTT.

The J gene is TRBJ2-1, the V gene TRBV19; D unclear. This CDR3 has 9 amino acids. Germline V CDR1 and CDR2: LNHDA, SQIVND (reference sequence). V lost 8 bases and J 10 bases, leaving 6 bases between the germline ends. The CDR3 protein is CASGPEQFF. CDR3 DNA sequence: TGTGCCAGTGGCCCGGAGCAGTTCTTC.

This chain links TRBV4-2 with TRBJ1-2, with 7 nucleotides matching TRBD1. This CDR3 spans 12 amino acids. From germline, CDR1 is LGHNA and CDR2 YNFKEQ. V was clipped by 6 bases and J by 8 bases; unmatched bases: 6. The CDR3 sequence: CASSYRGRGYTF. The CDR3, as DNA: TGTGCCAGCAGTTACAGGGGAAGGGGCTACACCTTC.

The chain has TRBV5-1 and TRBJ1-1; D ambiguous. Germline CDR1 is SGHRS and CDR2 is YFSETQ. Between the trimmed V and J ends, which lost 1 base and 7 bases, there was a span of 8 bases. CDR3 length equals 12 residues. The CDR3 bases are TGCGCCAGCAGCTTGACGGGTATTGAAGCTTTCTTT. Amino acids: CASSLTGIEAFF.

The chain carries TRBV6-2 or TRBV6-3 and TRBJ1-1, with 8 bases aligning to TRBD1. The CDR3 loop spans 16 amino acids. V was pared by 0 bases and J by 4 bases, with 7 bases of the junction left unmatched. In germline, CDR1 is MNHEY, CDR2 SVGEGT. The CDR3 here is CASSYSTGTGITEAFF. In nucleotides, the CDR3 is TGTGCCAGCAGTTACTCGACGGGGACAGGTATCACTGAAGCTTTCTTT.

This chain joins TRBV7-9 and TRBJ1-2; no definite D call. The V and J ends lost 1 base and 1 base respectively, with 7 bases between them. The CDR3 has 14 residues. Germline CDR1 is SEHNR and CDR2 is FQNEAQ (reference sequence). The CDR3 DNA reads as TGTGCCAGCAGCTTAGGACCGGGTAACTATGGCTACACCTTC. The encoded protein is CASSLGPGNYGYTF.

The V gene is TRBV28, the J gene TRBJ2-5; 9 bases map to TRBD1. The V gene's germline CDR1 is MDHEN and CDR2 SYDVKM. This CDR3 is 14 amino acids long. J lost 5 bases, V lost 5 bases, and 6 bases had no gene match. As DNA, the CDR3 is TGTGCCAGCAGTCCGTACGGGACAGGGGAGACCCAGTACTTC. Amino acids: CASSPYGTGETQYF.

V gene TRBV6-5 combines with J gene TRBJ1-1; D possibly corresponds to TRBD1 (5 bases). The CDR3 is made up of 14 amino acids. V lost 5 bases and J 11 bases, leaving 21 bases between the germline ends. Germline V gene sequence: CDR1 MNHEY, CDR2 SVGAGI. The CDR3, as DNA: TGTGCCAGCAGTCGCTCGAGGTCGGGGGATGGGGCTTTCTTT. Translating it yields CASSRSRSGDGAFF.